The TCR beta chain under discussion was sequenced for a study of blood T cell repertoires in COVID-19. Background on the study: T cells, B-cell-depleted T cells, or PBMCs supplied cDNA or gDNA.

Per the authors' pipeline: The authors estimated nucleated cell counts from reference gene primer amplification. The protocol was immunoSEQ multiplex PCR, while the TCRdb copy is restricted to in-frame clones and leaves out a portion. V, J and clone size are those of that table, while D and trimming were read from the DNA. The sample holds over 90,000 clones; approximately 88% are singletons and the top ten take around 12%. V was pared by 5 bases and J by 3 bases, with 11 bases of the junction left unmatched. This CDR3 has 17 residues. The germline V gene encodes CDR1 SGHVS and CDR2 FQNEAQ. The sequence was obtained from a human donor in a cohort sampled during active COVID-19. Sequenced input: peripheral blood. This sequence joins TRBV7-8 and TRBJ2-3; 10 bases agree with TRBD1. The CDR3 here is CASSLRRDRGRTDTQYF. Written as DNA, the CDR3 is TGTGCCAGCAGCCTCCGACGGGACAGGGGTCGGACAGATACGCAGTATTTT.